Each of the 3 T cell receptor beta chains below was sequenced from the same sample in a study of shared clonotypes between healthy human individuals. Produced via immunoSEQ multiplex PCR; TCRdb's table is partial and in-frame only. This sample has millions of clones, with 90% to 95% found just once. Source material: naive CD4+ T cells sorted from blood. The subset denotes: CD45RA+ positively selected. Every receptor here comes from a man aged 18 to 30 in good health.

The rearrangement joins TRBV6-6 to TRBJ2-2; maybe TRBD1 (6 bases). CDR3 length: 14 amino acids. V gave up 10 bases and J gave up 4 bases, with 16 bases separating them. Germline V gives CDR1 MNHNY, CDR2 SVGAGI (reference sequence). The CDR3: CAIRGEGVTGELFF. The CDR3 DNA is TGTGCCATCCGTGGTGAGGGGGTCACCGGGGAGCTGTTTTTT.

The chain joins TRBV5-1 to TRBJ1-6; TRBD1 matches 8 bases. Germline V gene lookup returns CDR1 SGHRS and CDR2 YFSETQ. With V trimmed by 4 bases and J by 3 bases, 6 bases remained unmatched. The CDR3 extends over 16 amino acids. The CDR3 nucleotides read TGCGCCAGCAGCGTGACAGGGGACTTCTATAATTCACCCCTCCACTTT. This translates into CASSVTGDFYNSPLHF.

The chain is built from TRBV29-1 and TRBJ1-1; D possibly corresponds to TRBD1 (6 bases). There are 12 residues in the CDR3. Germline V gene data show CDR1 as SQVTM and CDR2 as ANQGSEA. Trimming pared 2 bases from V and 7 bases from J, leaving 11 bases between. CDR3 amino acids: CSVERTVYEAFF. The CDR3 DNA follows: TGCAGCGTTGAAAGGACAGTCTATGAAGCTTTCTTT. The complete variable domain, with remaining parts taken from reference TRBV29-1 and TRBJ1-1, reads SAVISQKPSRDICQRGTSLTIQCQVDSQVTMMFWYRQQPGQSLTLIATANQGSEATYESGFVIDKFPISRPNLTFSTLTVSNMSPEDSSIYLCSVERTVYEAFFGQGTRLTVV.